These 3 T cell receptor beta chains came from one sample sequenced in a study of CD4 T cells in relation to SARS-CoV-2 and coronaviruses. Assay: immunoSEQ multiplex PCR; the TCRdb copy retains only in-frame clones and omits some. This sample has some 65,000 clones, with around 86% found just once. CD4+ T cells from unexposed donors were obtained before the COVID-19 pandemic (2011-2018). The specimen sequenced was memory CD4+ T cells from PBMCs. The receptors originated from a human donor in good health.

In its sample, this clone was seen once. The chain combines TRBV29-1 with TRBJ1-2; tentatively, D is TRBD1 (5 bases). V was shortened by 8 bases and J by 2 bases, with 12 bases between the two germline ends. Germline values: CDR1 SQVTM, CDR2 ANQGSEA. This CDR3 spans 12 amino acids. The CDR3 DNA is TGCAGCCTTCAGGGCGCGAACTATGGCTACACCTTC. Translated: CSLQGANYGYTF. Based on the CDR3 plus reference TRBV29-1 and TRBJ1-2, the full variable domain is SAVISQKPSRDICQRGTSLTIQCQVDSQVTMMFWYRQQPGQSLTLIATANQGSEATYESGFVIDKFPISRPNLTFSTLTVSNMSPEDSSIYLCSLQGANYGYTFGSGTRLTVV.

This chain joins TRBV7-2 and TRBJ1-2; perhaps TRBD1 as D (5 bases). The CDR3 consists of 14 residues. V lost 5 bases, J lost 4 bases, and 14 bases lay in between. Germline V gene lookup returns CDR1 SGHTA and CDR2 FQGNSA. CDR3 loop: CASSPGTDSYGYTF. The CDR3 DNA follows: TGTGCCAGCAGCCCAGGGACCGACAGCTATGGCTACACCTTC.

The genes are TRBV10-3 and TRBJ2-3; 9 bases line up with TRBD2. CDR1 is ENHRY, CDR2 SYGVKD, per germline. The CDR3 runs to 15 residues. V lost 8 bases to trimming and J lost 0 bases; unmatched junction nucleotides: 6. CDR3 sequence: CAIATSGSSTDTQYF. The CDR3 DNA sequence: TGTGCCATCGCGACTAGCGGATCGAGCACAGATACGCAGTATTTT.